This record concerns one TCR beta chain sequence. It was within 2 weeks before study entry that exposed participants met a COVID-19 case. This record belongs to a study of blood T cell repertoires in COVID-19. Study summary: From T cells, B-cell-depleted T cells, or PBMCs came the material, which was cDNA or gDNA.

V lost 4 bases, J lost 5 bases, and 16 bases lay in between. Germline V CDR1 and CDR2: KGHDR, SFDVKD. The CDR3 length is 15 residues. This table comes from immunoSEQ multiplex PCR, and its TCRdb copy is limited to in-frame clones, with some not included. Of some 240,000 clones listed, more than 75% were seen once; the top ten hold 6.6%. This TCR came from a woman aged 45-60 years who had been exposed to COVID-19. Sample: PBMCs or T cells enriched from blood (not recorded which). This sequence joins TRBV24-1 and TRBJ2-5; D perhaps matches TRBD2 (6 bases). The CDR3 nucleotides are TGTGCCACCAGTGAAGGAGGGGCCATAGGGGAGACCCAGTACTTC. As protein: CATSEGGAIGETQYF.